This TCR beta chain was profiled in a study of blood T cells in healthy people across ages. This clonotype was detected many times. Trimming shortened V by 4 bases and J by 10 bases, and 18 bases separated the two germline ends. Germline V gene data show CDR1 as SGDLS and CDR2 as YYNGEE. There are 14 residues in the CDR3. Using a J-beta primer mix together with a sample-barcoded 5' primer, a second PCR was run for about 7 to 12 cycles. Using its own MiXCR run on the 5' RACE reads, TCRdb lists one record per CDR3 protein. Among approximately 700,000 distinct CDR3 sequences listed, approximately 29% were seen once.

The chain combines TRBV9 with TRBJ2-1, with D hard to call. This TCR derives from a woman aged 80 or over in good health. The sequenced sample was blood. The CDR3 region is CASSPQTAPGEQFF. The CDR3 bases are TGTGCCAGCAGCCCCCAGACGGCCCCTGGGGAGCAGTTCTTC.